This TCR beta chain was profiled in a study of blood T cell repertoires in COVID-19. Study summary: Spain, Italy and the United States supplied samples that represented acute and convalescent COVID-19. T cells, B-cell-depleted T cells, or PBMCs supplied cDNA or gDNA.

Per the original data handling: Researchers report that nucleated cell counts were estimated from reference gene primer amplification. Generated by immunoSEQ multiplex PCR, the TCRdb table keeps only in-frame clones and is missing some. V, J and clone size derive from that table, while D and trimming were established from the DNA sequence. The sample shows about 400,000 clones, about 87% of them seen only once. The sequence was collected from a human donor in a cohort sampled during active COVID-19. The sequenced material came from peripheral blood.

In nucleotides, the CDR3 is TGTGCCAGCTCAACCACTAGACAGGGGATCGATTCACCCCTCCACTTT. It is translated as CASSTTRQGIDSPLHF. V and J are TRBV18 and TRBJ1-6, with TRBD1 matching 8 bases. This CDR3 is 16 amino acids long. Germline lookup yields CDR1 KGHSH and CDR2 LQKENI. J gave up 8 bases and V 5 bases, and 11 bases lay outside the gene matches.